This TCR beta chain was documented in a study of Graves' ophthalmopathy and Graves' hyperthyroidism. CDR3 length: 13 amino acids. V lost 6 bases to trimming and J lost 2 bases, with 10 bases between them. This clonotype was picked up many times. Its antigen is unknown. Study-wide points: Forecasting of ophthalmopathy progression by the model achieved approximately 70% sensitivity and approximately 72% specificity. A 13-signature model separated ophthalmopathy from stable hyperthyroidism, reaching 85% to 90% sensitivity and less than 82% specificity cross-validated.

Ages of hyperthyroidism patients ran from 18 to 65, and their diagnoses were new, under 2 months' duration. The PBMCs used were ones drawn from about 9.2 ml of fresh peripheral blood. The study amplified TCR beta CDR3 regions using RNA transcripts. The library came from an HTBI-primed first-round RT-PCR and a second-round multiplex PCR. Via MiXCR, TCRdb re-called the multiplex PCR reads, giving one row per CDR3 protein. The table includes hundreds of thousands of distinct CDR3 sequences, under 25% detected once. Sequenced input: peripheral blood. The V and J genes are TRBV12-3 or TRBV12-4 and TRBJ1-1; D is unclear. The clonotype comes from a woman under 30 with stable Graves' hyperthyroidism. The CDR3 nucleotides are TGTGCCAGCAGGCTGAACAGCAACACTGAAGCTTTCTTT. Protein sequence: CASRLNSNTEAFF.